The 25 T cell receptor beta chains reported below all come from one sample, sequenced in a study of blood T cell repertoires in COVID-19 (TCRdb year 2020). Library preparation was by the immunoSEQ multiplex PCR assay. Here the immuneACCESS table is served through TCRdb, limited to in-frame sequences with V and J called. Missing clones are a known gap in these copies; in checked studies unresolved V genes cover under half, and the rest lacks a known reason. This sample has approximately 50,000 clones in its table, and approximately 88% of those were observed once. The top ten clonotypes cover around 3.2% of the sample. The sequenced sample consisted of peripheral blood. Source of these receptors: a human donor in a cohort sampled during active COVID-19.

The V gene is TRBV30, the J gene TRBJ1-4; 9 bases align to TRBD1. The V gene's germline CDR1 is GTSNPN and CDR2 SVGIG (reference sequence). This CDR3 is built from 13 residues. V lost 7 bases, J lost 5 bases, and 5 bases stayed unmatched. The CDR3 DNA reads TGTGCCTTTGCGACAGGGGGGAATGAAAAACTGTTTTTT. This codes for CAFATGGNEKLFF.

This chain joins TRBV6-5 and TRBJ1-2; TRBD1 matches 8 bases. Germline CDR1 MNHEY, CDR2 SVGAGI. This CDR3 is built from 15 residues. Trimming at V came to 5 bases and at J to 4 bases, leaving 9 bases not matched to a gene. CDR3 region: CASSPWTGKSYGYTF. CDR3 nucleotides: TGTGCCAGCAGTCCCTGGACAGGGAAATCCTATGGCTACACCTTC.

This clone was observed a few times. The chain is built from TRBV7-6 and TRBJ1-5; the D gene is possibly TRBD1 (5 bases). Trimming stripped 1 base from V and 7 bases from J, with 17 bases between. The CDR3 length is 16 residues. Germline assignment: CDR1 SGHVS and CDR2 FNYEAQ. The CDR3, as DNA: TGTGCCAGCAGCTTAGGTTCAGGGTACGATGGACAGCCCCAGCATTTT. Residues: CASSLGSGYDGQPQHF. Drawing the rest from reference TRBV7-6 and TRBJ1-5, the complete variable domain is GAGVSQSPRYKVTKRGQDVALRCDPISGHVSLYWYRQALGQGPEFLTYFNYEAQQDKSGLPNDRFSAERPEGSISTLTIQRTEQRDSAMYRCASSLGSGYDGQPQHFGDGTRLSIL.

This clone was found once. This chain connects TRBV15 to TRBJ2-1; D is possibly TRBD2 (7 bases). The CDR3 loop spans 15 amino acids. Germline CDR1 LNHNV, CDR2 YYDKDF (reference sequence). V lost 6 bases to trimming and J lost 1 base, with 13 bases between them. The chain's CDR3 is CATRGGRWSYNEQFF. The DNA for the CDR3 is TGTGCCACCAGGGGGGGGCGGTGGTCCTACAATGAGCAGTTCTTC.

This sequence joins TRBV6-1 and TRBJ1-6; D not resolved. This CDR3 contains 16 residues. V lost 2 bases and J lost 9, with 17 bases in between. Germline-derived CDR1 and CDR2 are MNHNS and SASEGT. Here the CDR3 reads CASSELARQGSSPLHF. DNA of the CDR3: TGTGCCAGCAGTGAATTGGCAAGACAAGGGAGTTCACCCCTCCACTTT.

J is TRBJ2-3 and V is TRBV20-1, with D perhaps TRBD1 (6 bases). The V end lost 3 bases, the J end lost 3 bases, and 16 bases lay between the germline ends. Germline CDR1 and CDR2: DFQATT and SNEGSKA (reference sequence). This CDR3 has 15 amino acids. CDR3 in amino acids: CSASLLTGTTDTQYF. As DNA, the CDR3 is TGCAGTGCTAGTTTGCTGACAGGAACTACAGATACGCAGTATTTT.

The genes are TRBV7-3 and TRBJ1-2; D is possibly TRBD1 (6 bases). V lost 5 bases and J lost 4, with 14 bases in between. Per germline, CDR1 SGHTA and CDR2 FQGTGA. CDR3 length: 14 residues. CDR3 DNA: TGTGCCAGCAGCCCACAGGGTTCCGGCTATGGCTACACCTTC. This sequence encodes CASSPQGSGYGYTF. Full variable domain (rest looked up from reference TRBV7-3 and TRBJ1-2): GAGVSQTPSNKVTEKGKYVELRCDPISGHTALYWYRQSLGQGPEFLIYFQGTGAADDSGLPNDRFFAVRPEGSVSTLKIQRTERGDSAVYLCASSPQGSGYGYTFGSGTRLTVV.

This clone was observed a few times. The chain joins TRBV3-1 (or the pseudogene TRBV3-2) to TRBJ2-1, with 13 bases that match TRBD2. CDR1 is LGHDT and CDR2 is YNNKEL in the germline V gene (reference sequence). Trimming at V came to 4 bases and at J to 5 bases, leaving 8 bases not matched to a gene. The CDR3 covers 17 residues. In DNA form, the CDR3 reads TGTGCCAGCAGCCCCGGACTAGCGGGAGCCTTAAACAATGAGCAGTTCTTC. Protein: CASSPGLAGALNNEQFF.

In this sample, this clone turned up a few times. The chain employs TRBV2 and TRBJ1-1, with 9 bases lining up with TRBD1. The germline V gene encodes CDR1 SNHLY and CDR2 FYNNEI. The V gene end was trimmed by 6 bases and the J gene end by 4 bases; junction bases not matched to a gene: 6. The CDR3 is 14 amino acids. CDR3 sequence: CASSLQGAPTEAFF. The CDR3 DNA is TGTGCCAGCAGCTTACAGGGGGCGCCCACTGAAGCTTTCTTT.

CDR3 nucleotide sequence: TGTGCCAGCAGCCTAACTAGCGGGGGGGCGGGTACGCAGTATTTT. It yields the protein CASSLTSGGAGTQYF. This rearrangement joins TRBV5-6 to TRBJ2-3, with TRBD2 matching 13 bases. From germline, CDR1 is SGHDT and CDR2 YYEEEE. The CDR3 is made up of 15 amino acids. After removal of 4 bases from V and 8 bases from J, the junction contained 7 bases not matched to a gene.

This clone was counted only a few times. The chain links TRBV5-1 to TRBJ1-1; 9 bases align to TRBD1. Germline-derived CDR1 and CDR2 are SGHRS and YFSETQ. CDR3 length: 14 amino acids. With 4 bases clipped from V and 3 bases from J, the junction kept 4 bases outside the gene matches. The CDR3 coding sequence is TGCGCCAGCAGCGCAAGGACAGGGGACACTGAAGCTTTCTTT. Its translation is CASSARTGDTEAFF.

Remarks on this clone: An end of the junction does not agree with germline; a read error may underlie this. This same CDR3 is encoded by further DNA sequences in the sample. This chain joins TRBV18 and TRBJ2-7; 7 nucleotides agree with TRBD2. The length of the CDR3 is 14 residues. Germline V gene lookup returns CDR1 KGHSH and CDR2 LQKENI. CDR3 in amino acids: CASSQSGNHYEQYF. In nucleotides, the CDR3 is TGTGCCAGTTCACAAAGCGGGAACCACTACGAGCAGTACTTC.

Here the CDR3 reads CASSQGGGATTEAFF. In DNA form, the CDR3 reads TGTGCCAGCAGCCAAGGAGGGGGCGCGACCACTGAAGCTTTCTTT. The chain has TRBV3-1 (or the pseudogene TRBV3-2) and TRBJ1-1; 7 positions match TRBD1. The CDR3 covers 15 residues. Germline V gene data show CDR1 as LGHDT and CDR2 as YNNKEL (reference sequence). V was clipped by 1 base and J by 4 bases; unmatched bases: 6.

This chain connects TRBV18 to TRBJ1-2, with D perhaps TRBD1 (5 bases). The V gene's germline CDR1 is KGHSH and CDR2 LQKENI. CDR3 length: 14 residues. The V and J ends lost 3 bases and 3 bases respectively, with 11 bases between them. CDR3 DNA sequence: TGTGCCAGCTCACCCGCCGGGGGGTACTATGGCTACACCTTC. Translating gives CASSPAGGYYGYTF. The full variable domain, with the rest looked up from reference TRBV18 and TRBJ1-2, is NAGVMQNPRHLVRRRGQEARLRCSPMKGHSHVYWYRQLPEEGLKFMVYLQKENIIDESGMPKERFSAEFPKEGPSILRIQQVVRGDSAAYFCASSPAGGYYGYTFGSGTRLTVV.

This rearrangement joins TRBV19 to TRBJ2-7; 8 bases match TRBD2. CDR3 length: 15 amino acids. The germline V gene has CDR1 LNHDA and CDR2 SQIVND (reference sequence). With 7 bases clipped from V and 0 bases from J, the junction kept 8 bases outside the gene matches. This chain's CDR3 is CASNPPGGNSYEQYF. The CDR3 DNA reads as TGTGCCAGTAATCCTCCGGGAGGGAACTCCTACGAGCAGTACTTC. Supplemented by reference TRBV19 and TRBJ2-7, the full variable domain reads DGGITQSPKYLFRKEGQNVTLSCEQNLNHDAMYWYRQDPGQGLRLIYYSQIVNDFQKGDIAEGYSVSREKKESFPLTVTSAQKNPTAFYLCASNPPGGNSYEQYFGPGTRLTVT.

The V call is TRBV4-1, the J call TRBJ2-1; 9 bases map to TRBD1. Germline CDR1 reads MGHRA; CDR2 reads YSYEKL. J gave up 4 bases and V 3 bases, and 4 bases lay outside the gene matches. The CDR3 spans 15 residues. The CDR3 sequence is CASSHRDREYNEQFF. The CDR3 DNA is TGCGCCAGCAGCCACAGGGACAGGGAATACAATGAGCAGTTCTTC.

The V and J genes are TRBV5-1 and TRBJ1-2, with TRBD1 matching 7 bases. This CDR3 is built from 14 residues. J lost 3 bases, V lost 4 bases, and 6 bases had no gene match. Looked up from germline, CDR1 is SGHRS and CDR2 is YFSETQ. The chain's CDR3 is CASSRGQQDYGYTF. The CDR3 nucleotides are TGCGCCAGCAGCAGGGGACAGCAGGACTATGGCTACACCTTC.

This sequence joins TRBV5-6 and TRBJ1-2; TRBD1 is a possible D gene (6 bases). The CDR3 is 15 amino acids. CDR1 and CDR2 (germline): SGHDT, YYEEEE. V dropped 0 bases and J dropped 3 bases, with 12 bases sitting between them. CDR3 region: CASSLVEDSYYGYTF. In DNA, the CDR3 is TGTGCCAGCAGCTTGGTGGAGGACAGTTACTATGGCTACACCTTC. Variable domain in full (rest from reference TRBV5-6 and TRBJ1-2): DAGVTQSPTHLIKTRGQQVTLRCSPKSGHDTVSWYQQALGQGPQFIFQYYEEEERQRGNFPDRFSGHQFPNYSSELNVNALLLGDSALYLCASSLVEDSYYGYTFGSGTRLTVV.

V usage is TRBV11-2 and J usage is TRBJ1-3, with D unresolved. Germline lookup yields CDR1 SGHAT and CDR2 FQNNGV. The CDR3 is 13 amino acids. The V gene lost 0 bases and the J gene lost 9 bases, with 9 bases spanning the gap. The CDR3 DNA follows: TGTGCCAGCAGCTTAGATCAACGGGGCACCATATATTTT. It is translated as CASSLDQRGTIYF.

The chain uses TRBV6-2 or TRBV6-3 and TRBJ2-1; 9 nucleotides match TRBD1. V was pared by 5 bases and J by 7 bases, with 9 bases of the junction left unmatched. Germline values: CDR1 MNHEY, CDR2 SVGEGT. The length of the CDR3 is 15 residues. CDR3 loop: CASSAGQGLWNEQFF. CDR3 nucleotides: TGTGCCAGCAGTGCAGGACAGGGGTTGTGGAATGAGCAGTTCTTC.

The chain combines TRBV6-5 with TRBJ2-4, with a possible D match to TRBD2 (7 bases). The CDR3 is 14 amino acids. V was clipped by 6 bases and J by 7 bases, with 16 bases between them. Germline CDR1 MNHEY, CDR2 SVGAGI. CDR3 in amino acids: CASSYREGGNIQYF. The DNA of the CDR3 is TGTGCCAGCAGCTACAGGGAGGGCGGGAACATTCAGTACTTC.

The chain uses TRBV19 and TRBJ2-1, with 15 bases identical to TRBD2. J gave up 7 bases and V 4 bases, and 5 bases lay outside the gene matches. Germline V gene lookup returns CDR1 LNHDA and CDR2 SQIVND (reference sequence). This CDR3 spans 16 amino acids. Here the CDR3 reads CASSTAGTSGRNEQFF. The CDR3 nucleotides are TGTGCCAGTAGTACTGCCGGGACTAGCGGGAGGAATGAGCAGTTCTTC.

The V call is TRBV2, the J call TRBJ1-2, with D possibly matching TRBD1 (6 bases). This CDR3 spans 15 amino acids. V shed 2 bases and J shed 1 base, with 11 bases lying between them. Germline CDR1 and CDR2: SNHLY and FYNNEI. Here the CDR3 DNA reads TGTGCCAGCAGTGAACAGGGGCCCTATAACTATGGCTACACCTTC. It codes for CASSEQGPYNYGYTF.

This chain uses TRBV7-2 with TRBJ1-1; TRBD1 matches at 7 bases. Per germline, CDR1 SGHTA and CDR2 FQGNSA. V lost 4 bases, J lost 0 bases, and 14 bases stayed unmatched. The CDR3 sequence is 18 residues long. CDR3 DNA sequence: TGTGCCAGCAGCTCGAGACAGGGCCAAAAACCTATGAACACTGAAGCTTTCTTT. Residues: CASSSRQGQKPMNTEAFF.

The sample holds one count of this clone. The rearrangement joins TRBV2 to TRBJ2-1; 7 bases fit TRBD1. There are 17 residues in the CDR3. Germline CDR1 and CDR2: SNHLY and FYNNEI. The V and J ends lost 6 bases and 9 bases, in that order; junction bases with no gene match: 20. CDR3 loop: CASRLTPGQLTHPEQFF. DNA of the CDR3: TGTGCCAGCAGGCTTACTCCGGGACAGCTTACACATCCTGAGCAGTTCTTC.